The 20 T cell receptor beta chains in this list originate from one sample, sequenced in a study of breast tumors, draining lymph nodes, adjacent tissues. MiXCR, run by TCRdb on the multiplex PCR reads, gives a single entry per CDR3 protein. The data contain some 16,000 distinct CDR3 sequences, approximately 51% of them singletons. Input material: tumor-adjacent breast tissue. The receptor source for this set is a female donor with breast cancer. Some clones in this sample may be carry-over from other donors' samples.

This clonotype qualifies as medium-sized (0.01 to 0.1%). The chain employs TRBV25-1 and TRBJ2-1; D is possibly TRBD1 (5 bases). The CDR3 has 14 residues. In germline, CDR1 is MGHDK, CDR2 SYGVNS. V was pared by 6 bases and J by 4 bases, with 13 bases between. CDR3 coding DNA: TGTGCCAGCAGATCAGGGTTGGAATACAATGAGCAGTTCTTC. Translated: CASRSGLEYNEQFF.

The table lists this clonotype with a few counts. A much larger clone lies one base from this, so it may be a read error. V and J are TRBV6-5 and TRBJ2-1, with a weak D call TRBD2 (5 bases). The CDR3 extends over 15 amino acids. CDR1 and CDR2 (germline): MNHEY, SVGAGI. DNA for the CDR3: TGTGCCAGCAGTCACTCGCCTAGCACGTACAATGAGCAGCTCTTC. Its translation: CASSHSPSTYNEQLF.

This clonotype was found a few times. This sequence joins TRBV5-1 and TRBJ1-1; D is ambiguous. The germline V gene encodes CDR1 SGHRS and CDR2 YFSETQ. This CDR3 has 17 amino acids. Trimming took 1 base from V and 1 from J, leaving 17 bases between them. This chain's CDR3 is CASSLQIQRRENTEAFF. The CDR3 DNA reads as TGCGCCAGCAGCTTGCAGATACAGCGAAGGGAGAACACTGAAGCTTTCTTT.

The rearrangement uses TRBV27 and TRBJ2-7, with TRBD1 matching 7 bases. With V trimmed by 8 bases and J by 2 bases, 6 bases remained unmatched. The CDR3 has 13 residues. Germline V CDR1 and CDR2: MNHEY, SMNVEV (reference sequence). The CDR3 reads CASRLTGTYEQYF. The DNA of the CDR3 is TGTGCCAGCCGCTTGACAGGGACCTACGAGCAGTACTTC.

This chain uses TRBV5-6 with TRBJ1-2; tentatively, D is TRBD1 (6 bases). The CDR3 totals 15 residues. Trimming cost V 0 bases and J 5 bases, with 14 bases left between them. Germline CDR1 and CDR2: SGHDT and YYEEEE. The CDR3: CASSLGQARGYGYTF. DNA for the CDR3: TGTGCCAGCAGCTTGGGACAGGCGAGGGGATATGGCTACACCTTC.

With regard to this clonotype: A much more abundant neighbour one base away suggests this may be a read error. This chain connects TRBV7-9 to TRBJ1-1; 7 nucleotides align to TRBD1. CDR1 is SEHNR and CDR2 is FQNEAQ in the germline V gene (reference sequence). V gave up 7 bases and J gave up 7 bases; unmatched junction bases: 15. The CDR3 spans 15 residues. CDR3 sequence reads: CASTESPGQGDEAFF. The CDR3 DNA follows: TGTGCCAGCACCGAATCCCCCGGGCAGGGGGATGAAGCTTTCTTT.

As regards this clonotype: One end of the junction varies from germline; a read error may be responsible. The CDR3 DNA reads as TGCACCAGCAGTCAAGGACGGACTAGTTTGGTCGAGACCCAGTACTTC. It encodes CTSSQGRTSLVETQYF. The chain couples TRBV6-6 to TRBJ2-5; TRBD2 agrees at 7 bases. The CDR3 consists of 16 residues. CDR1 is MNHNY and CDR2 is SVGAGI in the germline V gene (reference sequence).

This clonotype is labeled medium-sized. The rearrangement links TRBV6-1 to TRBJ1-2; TRBD1 is a possible D gene (6 bases). Trimming stripped 1 base from V and 2 bases from J, with 11 bases between. Germline assignment: CDR1 MNHNS and CDR2 SASEGT. The CDR3 spans 15 residues. The CDR3 DNA reads as TGTGCCAGCAGTGAAGGGTGGGGGGGCAACTATGGCTACACCTTC. Protein product: CASSEGWGGNYGYTF.

This clonotype was observed at least ten times. This sequence joins TRBV30 and TRBJ1-3; the match to TRBD1 covers 10 bases. The CDR3 length is 14 residues. With 7 bases clipped from V and 0 bases from J, the junction kept 3 bases outside the gene matches. Germline CDR1 is GTSNPN and CDR2 is SVGIG (reference sequence). The CDR3 DNA reads TGTGCCTCGCGGACAGGGGGCTCTGGAAACACCATATATTTT. Translated: CASRTGGSGNTIYF.

The chain combines TRBV24-1 with TRBJ2-2; D not certain. CDR3 length equals 14 residues. Germline V gene data show CDR1 as KGHDR and CDR2 as SFDVKD. V was cut by 4 bases and J by 2 bases, with 7 bases left in between. CDR3 in DNA: TGTGCCACCAGTGAACATCTAAACACCGGGGAGCTGTTTTTT. The encoded protein is CATSEHLNTGELFF.

By share, this clonotype ranks as medium-sized. The rearrangement uses TRBV6-5 and TRBJ2-7; no definite D call. The CDR3 contains 11 residues. Trimming took 5 bases from V and 7 from J, leaving 9 bases between them. The V gene's germline CDR1 is MNHEY and CDR2 SVGAGI. The CDR3 bases are TGTGCCAGCAGTCGGAACGGGGAGCAGTACTTC. Its translation is CASSRNGEQYF.

CDR3 nucleotides: TGTGCCAGCAGGAAAAAGGGACAGGGAAATGAAAAACTGTTTTTT. It is translated as CASRKKGQGNEKLFF. V and J are TRBV6-2 or TRBV6-3 and TRBJ1-4, with TRBD1 matching over 9 bases. The trim removed 6 bases at V and 5 bases at J, leaving 7 bases unmatched. The CDR3 runs to 15 residues. Germline V lookup: CDR1 MNHEY, CDR2 SVGEGT.

The rearrangement uses TRBV11-2 and TRBJ2-7; 9 bases are shared with TRBD1. CDR1 SGHAT and CDR2 FQNNGV come from the germline V gene. J lost 1 base, V lost 6 bases, and 1 base had no gene match. The CDR3 loop spans 13 amino acids. The CDR3 nucleotides read TGTGCCAGCAGTGGGACAGGGTCCTACGAGCAGTACTTC. Its protein is CASSGTGSYEQYF.

About this clonotype itself: The conserved closing phenylalanine or tryptophan is absent in this CDR3, likely reflecting a read error. This chain joins TRBV6-7 and TRBJ2-1; TRBD1 is a possible D gene (5 bases). TRBV6-7 is an ORF, with its function uncertain. Trimming took off 3 bases at V and 7 bases at J, with 13 bases between the two ends. The CDR3 runs to 14 residues. DNA for the CDR3: TGTGCCAGCAGTTATTCCCGCACAGGAAATGAGCAGTTCCTC. This encodes CASSYSRTGNEQFL.

Judged by abundance, this clonotype is large (0.1 to 1%). V is TRBV5-1 and J is TRBJ2-3, with unresolved D. V was shortened by 0 bases and J by 0 bases, with 8 bases between the two germline ends. The CDR3 is 15 residues long. Germline V CDR1 and CDR2: SGHRS, YFSETQ. This CDR3 reads CASSLEWVSTDTQYF. The CDR3 DNA follows: TGCGCCAGCAGCTTGGAATGGGTGAGCACAGATACGCAGTATTTT.

The chain is built from TRBV7-2 and TRBJ1-1; D not resolved. Germline CDR1 and CDR2: SGHTA and FQGNSA. CDR3 length equals 15 residues. The ends were cut back, 4 bases at V and 0 bases at J, with 12 bases in the middle. The DNA for the CDR3 is TGTGCCAGCAGCTCCCCAAGACAATTGAACACTGAAGCTTTCTTT. Its protein is CASSSPRQLNTEAFF. Full variable domain (rest looked up from reference TRBV7-2 and TRBJ1-1): GAGVSQSPSNKVTEKGKDVELRCDPISGHTALYWYRQSLGQGLEFLIYFQGNSAPDKSGLPSDRFSAERTGGSVSTLTIQRTQQEDSAVYLCASSSPRQLNTEAFFGQGTRLTVV.

The chain is built from TRBV7-9 and TRBJ1-4, with a weak D call TRBD1 (6 bases). Per the germline V gene, CDR1 is SEHNR and CDR2 is FQNEAQ (reference sequence). The CDR3 covers 14 residues. The V and J ends lost 6 bases and 17 bases respectively, with 25 bases between them. CDR3 loop: CASSRGQRNEKIFF. The CDR3 bases are TGTGCCAGCAGTCGGGGGCAAAGGAATGAAAAAATTTTTTTT.

In its sample, this clonotype is medium-sized. The chain employs TRBV6-5 and TRBJ1-6; no clear D. The CDR3 has 12 residues. The V gene lost 6 bases and the J gene lost 0 bases, with 0 bases spanning the gap. Germline values: CDR1 MNHEY, CDR2 SVGAGI. The CDR3 DNA sequence: TGTGCCAGCAGCTCCTATAATTCACCCCTCCACTTT. Translated, it gives CASSSYNSPLHF.

In this sample, this clonotype is medium-sized. The chain has TRBV2 and TRBJ2-7; 11 nucleotides line up with TRBD1. CDR1 is SNHLY, CDR2 FYNNEI, per germline. This CDR3 region has 13 residues. With 8 bases clipped from V and 6 bases from J, the junction kept 6 bases outside the gene matches. DNA for the CDR3: TGTGCCAGCGCCCGGGACAGGGGGGTCGAGCAGTACTTC. Translated, it gives CASARDRGVEQYF.

There are many counts of this clonotype. The rearrangement links TRBV7-9 to TRBJ2-3, with TRBD2 matching 7 bases. Germline-derived CDR1 and CDR2 are SEHNR and FQNEAQ (reference sequence). Germline trimming cut 1 base from V and 5 bases from J; bases unmatched to any gene: 3. CDR3 length equals 14 residues. The CDR3 here is CASSLGLAGDTQYF. CDR3 DNA sequence: TGTGCCAGCAGCTTAGGACTAGCAGGAGATACGCAGTATTTT.